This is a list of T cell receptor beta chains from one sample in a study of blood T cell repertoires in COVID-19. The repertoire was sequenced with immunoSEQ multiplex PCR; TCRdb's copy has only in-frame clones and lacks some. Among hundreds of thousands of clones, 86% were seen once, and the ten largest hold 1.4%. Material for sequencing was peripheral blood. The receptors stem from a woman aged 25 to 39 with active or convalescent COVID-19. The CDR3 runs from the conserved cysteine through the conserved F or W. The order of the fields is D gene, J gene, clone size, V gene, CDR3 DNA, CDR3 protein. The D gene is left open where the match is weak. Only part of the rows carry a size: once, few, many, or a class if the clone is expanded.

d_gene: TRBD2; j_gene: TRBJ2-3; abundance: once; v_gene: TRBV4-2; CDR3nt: TGTGCCAGCAGCGGACTAGCGGGGGTGACAGATACGCAGTATTTT; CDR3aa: CASSGLAGVTDTQYF
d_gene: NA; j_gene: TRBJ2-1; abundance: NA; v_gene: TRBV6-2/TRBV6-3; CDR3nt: TGTGCCAGCAGTTACTCGCAAGCTGTCTCCTACAATGAGCAGTTCTTC; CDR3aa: CASSYSQAVSYNEQFF
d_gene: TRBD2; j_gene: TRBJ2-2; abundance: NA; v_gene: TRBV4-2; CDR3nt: TGTGCCAGCAGCCAAGGCGGGGGGGCCAAAGCCGGGGAGCTGTTTTTT; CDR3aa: CASSQGGGAKAGELFF
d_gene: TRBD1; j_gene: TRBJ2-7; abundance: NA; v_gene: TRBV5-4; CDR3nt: TGTGCCAGCAGTAGGACAGGGGTCGACGAGCAGTACTTC; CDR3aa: CASSRTGVDEQYF
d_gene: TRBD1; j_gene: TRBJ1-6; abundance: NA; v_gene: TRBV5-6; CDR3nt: TGTGCCAGCATGACCGGGACAGGCCGAACAACTAATTCACCCCTCCACTTT; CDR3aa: CASMTGTGRTTNSPLHF
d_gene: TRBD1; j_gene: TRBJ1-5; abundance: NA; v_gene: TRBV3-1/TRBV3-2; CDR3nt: TGTGCCAGCAGCCCGGGGACAGATGTGGGTGTCCAGCATTTT; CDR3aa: CASSPGTDVGVQHF
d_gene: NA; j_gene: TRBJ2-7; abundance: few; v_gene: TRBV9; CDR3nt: TGTGCCAGCAGCCTGACGACAGCCGCAGAGCAGTACTTC; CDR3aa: CASSLTTAAEQYF
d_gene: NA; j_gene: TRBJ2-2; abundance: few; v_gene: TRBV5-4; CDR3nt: TGTGCCAGCAGCTTGTTAGCGGCGTTGGGAACCGGGGAGCTGTTTTTT; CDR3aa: CASSLLAALGTGELFF
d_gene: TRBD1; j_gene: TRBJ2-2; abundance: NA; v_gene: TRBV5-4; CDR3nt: TGTGCCAGCAGCTCCGGTACTCGACAGGGTACCGGGGAGCTGTTTTTT; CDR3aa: CASSSGTRQGTGELFF
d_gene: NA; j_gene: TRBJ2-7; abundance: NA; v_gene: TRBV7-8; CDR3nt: TGTGCCAGCAGCTTAGAACGCGGTTACTCCTACGAGCAGTACTTC; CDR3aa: CASSLERGYSYEQYF
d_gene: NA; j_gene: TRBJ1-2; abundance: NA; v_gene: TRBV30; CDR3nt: TGTGCCTGGAGCGGGGGGAACTACTATGGCTACACCTTC; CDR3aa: CAWSGGNYYGYTF
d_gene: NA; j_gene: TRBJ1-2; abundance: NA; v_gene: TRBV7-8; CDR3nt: TGTGCCAGCAGCTTAACCCAGGATGGCTACACCTTC; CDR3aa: CASSLTQDGYTF
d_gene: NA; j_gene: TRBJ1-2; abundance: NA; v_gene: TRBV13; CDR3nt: TGTGCCAGCAGCAGGGGGGGGAAACTGAACTATGGCTACACCTTC; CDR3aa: CASSRGGKLNYGYTF
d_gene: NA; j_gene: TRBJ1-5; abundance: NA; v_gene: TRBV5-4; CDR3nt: TGTGCCAGCAGCCCTGGAGAGGGACAGCCCCAGCATTTT; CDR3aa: CASSPGEGQPQHF
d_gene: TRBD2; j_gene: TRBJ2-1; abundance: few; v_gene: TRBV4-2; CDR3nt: TGTGCCAGCAGCCAAGTACGGGAACTAGCGGGAGGTGAGCAGTTCTTC; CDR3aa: CASSQVRELAGGEQFF
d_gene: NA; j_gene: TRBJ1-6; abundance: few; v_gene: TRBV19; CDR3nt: TGTGCCAGTAGTGCACTCGACAGTTATTATAATTCACCCCTCCACTTT; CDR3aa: CASSALDSYYNSPLHF
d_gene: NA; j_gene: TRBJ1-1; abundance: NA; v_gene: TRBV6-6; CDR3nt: TGTGCCAGCACTTTATGGGCAGGGGAGATGGACACTGAAGCTTTCTTT; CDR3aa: CASTLWAGEMDTEAFF
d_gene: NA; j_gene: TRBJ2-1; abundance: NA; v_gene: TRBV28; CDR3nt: TGTGCCAGCAGTTCCCGGGAGCGGAGAGAGCAGTTCTTC; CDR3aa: CASSSRERREQFF
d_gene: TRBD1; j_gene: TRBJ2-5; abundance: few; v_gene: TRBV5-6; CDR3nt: TGTGCCAGCAGCACCACAGGACAGGGTTCGGAGACCCAGTACTTC; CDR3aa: CASSTTGQGSETQYF
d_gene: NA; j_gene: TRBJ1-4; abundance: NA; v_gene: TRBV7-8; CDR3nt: TGTGCCAGCAGCTTAGCCTTGGTCGGTGAAAAACTGTTTTTT; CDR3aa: CASSLALVGEKLFF
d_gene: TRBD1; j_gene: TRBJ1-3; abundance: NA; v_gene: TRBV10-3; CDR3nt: TGTGCCATCAGTGGGGACAGGACTTCCTCTGGAAACACCATATATTTT; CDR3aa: CAISGDRTSSGNTIYF
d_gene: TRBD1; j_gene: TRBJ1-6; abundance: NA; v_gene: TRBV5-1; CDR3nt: TGCGCCAGCAGCACCGGGGACAGGGAGAATTCACCCCTCCACTTT; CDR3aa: CASSTGDRENSPLHF
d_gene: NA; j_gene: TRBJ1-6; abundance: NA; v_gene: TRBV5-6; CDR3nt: TGTGCCAGCAGCTTGGGGGGCCCCTATAATTCACCCCTCCACTTT; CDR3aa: CASSLGGPYNSPLHF
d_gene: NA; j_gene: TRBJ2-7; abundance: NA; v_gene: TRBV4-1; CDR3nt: TGCGCCAGCAGCCAAGATTCGGACTCCTTCTACGAGCAGTACTTC; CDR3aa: CASSQDSDSFYEQYF
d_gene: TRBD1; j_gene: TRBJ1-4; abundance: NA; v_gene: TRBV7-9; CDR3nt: TGTGCCAGCAGCTTAGGACAGGGAAACGAAAAACTGTTTTTT; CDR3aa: CASSLGQGNEKLFF
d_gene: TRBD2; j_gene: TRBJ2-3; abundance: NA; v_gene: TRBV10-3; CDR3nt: TGTGCCATCAGTGAGGGGCTAGCGGGAGGGCTCTCAGATACGCAGTATTTT; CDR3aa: CAISEGLAGGLSDTQYF
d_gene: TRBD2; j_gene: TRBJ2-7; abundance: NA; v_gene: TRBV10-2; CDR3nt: TGCGCCAGCAGTGAGAGGACTAGCGGGAGCCCGTACGAGCAGTACTTC; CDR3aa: CASSERTSGSPYEQYF
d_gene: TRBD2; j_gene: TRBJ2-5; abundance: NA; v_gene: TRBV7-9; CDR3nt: TGTGCCAGCAGCCAGGGACTAGCGTGGGAGACCCAGTACTTC; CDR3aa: CASSQGLAWETQYF
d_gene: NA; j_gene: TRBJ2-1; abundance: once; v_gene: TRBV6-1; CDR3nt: TGTGCCAGCAGTGAAGGTGTACCTGCCCTCGGGTATGAGCAGTTCTTC; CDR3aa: CASSEGVPALGYEQFF
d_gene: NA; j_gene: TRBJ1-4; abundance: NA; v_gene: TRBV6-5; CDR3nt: TGTGCCAGCCGAGGAGGGTCTGAAAAACTGTTTTTT; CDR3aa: CASRGGSEKLFF
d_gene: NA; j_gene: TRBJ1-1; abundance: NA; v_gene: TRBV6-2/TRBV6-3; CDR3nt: TGTGCCAGCAGCAGTCTGGGGGCAGGAAACACTGAAGCTTTCTTT; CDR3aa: CASSSLGAGNTEAFF
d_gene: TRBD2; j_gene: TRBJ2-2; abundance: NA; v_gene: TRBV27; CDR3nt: TGTGCCAGCAGTTTATCCGGACTAGCGGGAGTAGGCACCGGGGAGCTGTTTTTT; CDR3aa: CASSLSGLAGVGTGELFF
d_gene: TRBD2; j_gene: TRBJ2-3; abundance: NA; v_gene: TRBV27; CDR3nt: TGTGCCAGCAGTTGGGAGAGCGGGCTAGCGGGATTCGATACGCAGTATTTT; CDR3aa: CASSWESGLAGFDTQYF
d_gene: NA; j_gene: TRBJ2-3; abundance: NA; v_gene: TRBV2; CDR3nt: TGTGCCAGCATAGGTACAGGGTTGGGCACAGATACGCAGTATTTT; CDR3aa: CASIGTGLGTDTQYF
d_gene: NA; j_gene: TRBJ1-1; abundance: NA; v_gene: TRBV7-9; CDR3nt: TGTGCCAGCAGGCCCGGGGGGGAACCTGAAGCTTTCTTT; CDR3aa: CASRPGGEPEAFF
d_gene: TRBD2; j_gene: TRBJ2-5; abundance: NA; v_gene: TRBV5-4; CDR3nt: TGTGCCAGCAGCTCACTAGCGGGGGGGCCACCTGAGACCCAGTACTTC; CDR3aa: CASSSLAGGPPETQYF
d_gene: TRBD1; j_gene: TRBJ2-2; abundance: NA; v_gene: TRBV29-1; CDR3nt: TGCAGCGTTGGCGGGACAGGGAGGGGTACCGGGGAGCTGTTTTTT; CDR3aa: CSVGGTGRGTGELFF
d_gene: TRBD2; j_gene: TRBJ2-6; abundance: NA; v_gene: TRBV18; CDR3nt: TGTGCCAGCTCACCATTAGGACTAGCGGCCTCTGGGGCCAACGTCCTGACTTTC; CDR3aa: CASSPLGLAASGANVLTF
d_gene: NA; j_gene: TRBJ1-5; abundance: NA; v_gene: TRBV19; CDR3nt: TGTGCCAGTAGTCCACAAATGCAGCCCCAGCATTTT; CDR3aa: CASSPQMQPQHF
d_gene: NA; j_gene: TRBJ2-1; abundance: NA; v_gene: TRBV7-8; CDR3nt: TGTGCCAGCAGCTTAGCGATAGCCTATAGCTCCTACAATGAGCAGTTCTTC; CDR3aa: CASSLAIAYSSYNEQFF
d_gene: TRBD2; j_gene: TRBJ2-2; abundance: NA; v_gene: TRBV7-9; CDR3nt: TGTGCCAGCAGCTTCCTCGCTAGCGGGAGGTCAAGCACCGGGGAGCTGTTTTTT; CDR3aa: CASSFLASGRSSTGELFF
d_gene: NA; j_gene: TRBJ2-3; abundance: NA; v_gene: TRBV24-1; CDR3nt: TGTGCCACCAGTGATTCAGCTAGCGAGTGGGGCACAGATACGCAGTATTTT; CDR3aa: CATSDSASEWGTDTQYF
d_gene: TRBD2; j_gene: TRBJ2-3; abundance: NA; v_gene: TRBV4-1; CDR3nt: TGCGCCAGCAGCCAAGATCGACTAGCGGGCTCGACAGATACGCAGTATTTT; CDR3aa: CASSQDRLAGSTDTQYF
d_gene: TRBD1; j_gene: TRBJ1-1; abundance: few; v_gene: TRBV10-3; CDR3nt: TGTGCCATCAGGGGACAGGGGTTGGGGAACACTGAAGCTTTCTTT; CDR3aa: CAIRGQGLGNTEAFF
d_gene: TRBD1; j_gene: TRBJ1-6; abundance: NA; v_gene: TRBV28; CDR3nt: TGTGCCAGCAGTTCTACAGGGGCTTCACCCCTCCACTTT; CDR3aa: CASSSTGASPLHF
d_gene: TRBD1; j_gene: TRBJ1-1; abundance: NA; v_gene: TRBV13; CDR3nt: TGTGCCAGCAGCTTACTCAGGGGGTACACTGAAGCTTTCTTT; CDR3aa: CASSLLRGYTEAFF
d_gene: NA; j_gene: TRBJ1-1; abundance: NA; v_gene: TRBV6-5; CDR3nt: TGTGCCAGCAGTCGGCAGGGGAACACTGAAGCTTTCTTT; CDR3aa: CASSRQGNTEAFF
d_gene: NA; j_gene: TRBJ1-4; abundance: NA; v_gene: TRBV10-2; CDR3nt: TGCGCCAGCAGTGAGAGCGGGAAACTGTTTTTT; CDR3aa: CASSESGKLFF
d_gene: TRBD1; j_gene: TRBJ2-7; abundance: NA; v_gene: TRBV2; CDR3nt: TGTGCCAGCAGTTTACAGGGGCGCGGCGAGCAGTACTTC; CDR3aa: CASSLQGRGEQYF
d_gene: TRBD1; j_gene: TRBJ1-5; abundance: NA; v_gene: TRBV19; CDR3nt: TGTGCCAGTATTGACGGACAGGGTGGCAATCAGCCCCAGCATTTT; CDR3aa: CASIDGQGGNQPQHF
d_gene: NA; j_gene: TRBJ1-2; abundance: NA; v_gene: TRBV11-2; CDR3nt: TGTGCCAGCAGCTTAGGGCTCTATGGCTACACCTTC; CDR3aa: CASSLGLYGYTF
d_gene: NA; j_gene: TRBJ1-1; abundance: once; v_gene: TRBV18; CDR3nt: TGTGCCAGCTCTCAGACAGCGAGCAACACTGAAGCTTTCTTT; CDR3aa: CASSQTASNTEAFF